This TCR beta chain was recorded in a study of cytomegalovirus exposure and HLA in healthy donors (dated by TCRdb to 2016 to 2017). With respect to the entire study: An earlier analysis of fewer than 750 of the donors reported 250 to 350 Gb of sequence data and around 100 million unique TCR beta sequences obtained from about 179 million T cells. The T cell repertoires of under 700 subjects were profiled by immunosequencing and related to cytomegalovirus serostatus. Every discovery cohort repertoire had been produced on one sequencing platform. Approximately 300 gigabases of sequencing data and about 92 million unique TCR sequences made up an early release that covered over 550 HLA-typed donors. Both class I and class II loci were covered by HLA typing, at four-digit resolution. In the later analysis, no new phenotypic data were used to find candidate immune exposures; instead, reliance was placed on TCR beta sequences and their occurrence across donors. Genome-wide SNP genotypes for about 60% of the 666 donors were used in a later genetic analysis, which treated that subset as a discovery cohort. To decide whether each TCR beta V gene segment behaved as functional or pseudogenic, an earlier analysis of nearly 600 of the donors relied on high-throughput TCR beta sequencing. High-throughput TCR immunosequencing, statistical association of individual TCRs with disease status, and machine learning were combined to predict cytomegalovirus infection status. The genetic ancestry cluster associated with self-reported Caucasian donors included around four fifths of the 398 genotyped donors. Along with the approximately 600-subject first cohort, a separate validation cohort of around 120 different subjects was used. The aim of the study was to test whether cataloging public T cell receptors could identify signatures of past pathogen exposure. Four or five DR-DQ haplotypes were handled as single units for association and clustering because linkage in the cohort was strong. Alongside the repertoire data, information on donor age, sex, ethnicity and CMV serostatus was compiled. In a later analysis, previously published TCR beta repertoires from 666 donors were re-analyzed and high-resolution HLA genotyping was added so that TCR occurrence patterns could be studied. Among around 400 genotyped donors of the cohort, an average of about 220,000 unique TCR beta nucleotide sequences was sequenced per donor, of which about 20% were non-productive. The number of donors typed differed by locus, with about 629-630 for A, B, C, DRB1 and DQB1, roughly 520 for DQA1, 600 to 610 for DPA1, and 400 to 490 for DPB1. The study at large found these results: Because the 87-base-pair reads could not distinguish some IMGT-functional V segments, including TRBV6-2 and TRBV6-3, those segments were excluded. About 17 rarely observed V segments, including chromosome 9 orphons, were excluded from the earlier analysis of a few hundred of the donors because counts were too low. In vitro tests confirmed that three of the cytomegalovirus-associated TCR beta chains recognize cytomegalovirus antigens. Cytomegalovirus status was reported to be diagnosed by the classifier with high specificity and sensitivity in both the original and validation cohorts. Most TCR sequences were observed very rarely across donors, whereas some public TCRs were present in many individuals. The only immune exposure information available for the cohort was CMV serostatus. In a later analysis, HLA-associated TCR beta chains showed more clonal expansion and lower generation probabilities than non-associated chains that were equally common. Linkage disequilibrium might explain the correlated functional status among segregating V segments, but an unknown experimental factor could not be ruled out. V-gene and J-gene trimming of TCR beta chains was associated with a missense DCLRE1C variant in a later genetic analysis, and the association was replicated in an independent cohort. In an earlier analysis of approximately 590 of the donors, most TCR beta V segments were observed in productive rearrangements about 87% or about 30% of the time, broadly matching IMGT annotations. A later analysis found that most CMV-associated TCR beta chains appeared HLA-restricted, with HLA associations seemingly driven largely by CMV exposure. HLA typing was unavailable for some donors at each locus, so association tests used only the typed subset. At a false discovery rate of 0.05, a later analysis linked under 20,000 TCR beta sequences to specific HLA alleles. The cohort was sequenced for TCR beta chains only, and without alpha or paired-chain data the features that could be detected were limited. Presence/absence analyses assumed roughly uniform sequencing depth across donors, an assumption that may not hold. Strong co-occurrence of HLA alleles, especially DR and DQ, made assigning TCR associations to individual alleles difficult. According to a later analysis, parvovirus B19, influenza, CMV and Epstein-Barr virus appeared linked to several top co-occurrence clusters. In the study, some 180 TCR beta chains were listed as associated with cytomegalovirus. A further reported finding was that TCR beta sequences accurately predicted the HLA-A and HLA-B alleles for most subjects in the first cohort. A group of highly shared sequence variants was considered likely to be a technical artifact of the sequencing pipeline. In a later analysis, TCR association rates were found to vary across HLA loci, with the most associated TCRs seen for DRB1 alleles and the fewest for HLA-C alleles. The authors suggested that the approach could potentially be extended to other disease states and immunological phenotypes. A later genetic analysis reported fewer N-insertions in productive TCRs among donors in an Asian-associated ancestry cluster than the roughly 650-donor mean.

Regarding this clone: What this receptor recognizes is not known. Nothing much larger sits one base from this clone, and base qualities are not available.

Libraries were prepared through the immunoSEQ multiplex PCR assay. A mixture of 60 forward primers for TCR Vbeta segments and 13 reverse primers for TCR Jbeta segments was used in the multiplex PCR. Amplification of the CDR3 region of rearranged TCR beta genes was performed with a multiplex PCR assay on genomic DNA. On the Illumina HiSeq System, the amplified TCR beta libraries were sequenced as 87-base-pair reads. The source study handled its data this way. A later analysis tallied some 79 million unique TCR beta chains across the 666 repertoires, and about 10 million of those chains were shared by two or more donors. Raw reads were error-corrected and collapsed into unique sequences by a nearest-neighbor algorithm in which closely related sequences were merged to remove PCR and sequencing errors. V, D and J gene segments were assigned by aligning CDR3 sequences to IMGT reference sequences. For a sequence to be retained, a match of at least six nucleotides to both a V gene segment and a J gene segment was required. A rearrangement counted as productive if the CDR3 had no stop codons and remained in frame with V and J, and every other rearrangement counted as non-productive. CDR3 was defined by IMGT convention, running from the second conserved V-encoded cysteine to the conserved J-encoded phenylalanine. In an earlier analysis of 500 to 650 of the donors, sequences lacking an unambiguous match to a single V gene segment were excluded. An earlier analysis of approximately 590 of the donors classified V segments as functional when productive rearrangements were above 56.7% and as segregating when the standard deviation between donors was above 5%. A statistical classification framework was built for diagnosing cytomegalovirus status from the catalog of TCR beta chain sequences. In a later analysis, TCR nucleotide sequences were compared against IMGT/GENE-DB human TR gene sequences so that V and J genes could be assigned. Using the TCRdist pipeline, a later analysis assigned CDR3 sequences along with most-parsimonious VDJ recombination scenarios. In a later analysis, every TCR beta chain was defined by the combination of its CDR3 amino acid sequence and its V-gene family, and reads without a unique V-gene family were dropped. To address suspected cross-contamination and a sequencing artifact, a later analysis removed several hundred highly shared, low-generation-probability nucleotide sequences. In a later analysis, a clonal expansion index was calculated for each public chain from normalized within-repertoire ranks of inferred template counts. A later analysis computed generation probabilities with a VDJ recombination model fitted to out-of-frame rearrangements, and checked the results against IGoR. In a later analysis, TCR-TCR, TCR-HLA and TCR-CMV co-occurrence was scored with hypergeometric tests, and a repertoire-size bias correction was applied to TCR pairs. In a later analysis, false discovery rates were estimated by permuting HLA or CMV assignments 20 times. A later analysis grouped co-occurring TCRs with DBSCAN, adding TCRdist sequence similarity when clustering within HLA-allele-positive subsets. For co-occurrence clustering, repertoires with fewer than 30,000 or more than 120,000 public chains were excluded, along with five repertoires with anomalous nucleotide sharing. TCRdb took this table from immuneACCESS and kept in-frame rearrangements with V and J called. Such tables lack part of the clones; where checked against another copy, unresolved V genes explain under half of the gap, and the rest is unexplained. For V, J and clone size, that table is used; D and trimming come from the DNA. Here the sample has almost 90,000 clones; 85% occur a single time. The ten largest make up 6.5% to 8.5% of the sample.

The cohort comprised under 700 healthy bone marrow donors. All cohort members were sampled while nominally healthy, although unrecorded immune exposures were likely present. The donor was CMV seropositive and was included in the group of 250 to 350 seropositive cohort members. A peripheral blood sample was collected from each donor, and TCR beta sequencing was performed on peripheral blood mononuclear cells. Genomic DNA extraction from the blood cell samples was performed with the Qiagen DNeasy Blood Extraction Kit. From its cysteine to its phenylalanine, the CDR3 spans 14 amino acids. Only CDR3 DNA is held: 42 bases, read in frame from base 1. V drops 3 bases and J drops 3 bases, leaving 11 bases in between. Sequences MGHRA (CDR1) and YSYEKL (CDR2) are obtained from the germline V gene.

The specimen was PBMCs. The receptor chain draws on TRBV4-1 and TRBJ1-1; the D gene assignment is ambiguous. The source is a man aged 40-49 years in good health and CMV-seropositive. The DNA sequence reads TGCGCCAGCAGCCACCCCCGCAGTGACACTGAAGCTTTCTTT. This is translated as CASSHPRSDTEAFF.